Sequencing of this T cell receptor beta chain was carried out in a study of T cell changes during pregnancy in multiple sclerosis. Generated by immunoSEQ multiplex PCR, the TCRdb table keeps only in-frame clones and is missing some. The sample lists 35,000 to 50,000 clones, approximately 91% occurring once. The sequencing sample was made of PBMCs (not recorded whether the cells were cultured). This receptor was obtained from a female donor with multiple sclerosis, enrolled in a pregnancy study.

The CDR3 loop is CASSTDRGYTGELFF. The CDR3 nucleotides are TGTGCCAGCAGCACGGACAGGGGTTATACCGGGGAGCTGTTTTTT. V usage is TRBV11-3 and J usage is TRBJ2-2; TRBD1 matches 9 bases. The CDR3 covers 15 residues. Per the germline V gene, CDR1 is SGHNT and CDR2 is YENEEA. The J segment lost 5 bases and the V segment lost 5 bases, leaving 6 bases of the junction unmatched.